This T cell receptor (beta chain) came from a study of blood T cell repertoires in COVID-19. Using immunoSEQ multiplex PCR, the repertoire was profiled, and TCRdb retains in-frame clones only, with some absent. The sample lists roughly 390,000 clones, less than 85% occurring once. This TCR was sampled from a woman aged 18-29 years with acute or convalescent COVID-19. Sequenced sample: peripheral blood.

The CDR3 DNA is TGTGCCAGCAGTGAAGTCGGACAGGGTGGCGACGAGCAGTACTTC. It is translated as CASSEVGQGGDEQYF. This chain connects TRBV2 to TRBJ2-7, with 8 bases matching TRBD1. J gave up 5 bases and V 1 base, and 7 bases lay outside the gene matches. Germline V gene data show CDR1 as SNHLY and CDR2 as FYNNEI. This CDR3 is built from 15 residues.